This entry lists 29 T cell receptor beta chains sequenced from one sample in a study of shared clonotypes between healthy human individuals. Profiled with immunoSEQ multiplex PCR; TCRdb holds only in-frame clones, not every one. The data show some 2.1 million clones, with about 93% seen just once and 1.5% to 2% held by the top ten. Naive CD8 isolation took CD45RO-negative cells positively selected for CCR7 and excluded terminally differentiated effector memory CD45RA+ cells. Sequencing was performed on naive CD8+ T cells from PBMCs. These receptors all come from a man aged 18 to 29 in good health. Some clones in this sample may be carry-over from other donors' samples.

The chain couples TRBV6-1 to TRBJ1-4, with 9 positions matching TRBD1. From germline, CDR1 is MNHNS and CDR2 SASEGT. V lost 4 bases to trimming and J lost 7 bases; unmatched junction nucleotides: 10. This CDR3 contains 16 residues. The CDR3 DNA follows: TGTGCCAGCAGTGCACAAACAGGGGGCTACGGTGAAAAACTGTTTTTT. This codes for CASSAQTGGYGEKLFF.

CDR3 DNA: TGTGCCAGCAGATCCCGGGGTGGGACTGAAGCTTTCTTT. Protein: CASRSRGGTEAFF. V gene TRBV14 combines with J gene TRBJ1-1; no firm D call. Trimming cost V 6 bases and J 5 bases, with 13 bases left between them. CDR1 and CDR2 (germline): SGHDN, FVKESK. This CDR3 is 13 amino acids long.

The rearrangement links TRBV7-9 to TRBJ1-5; D is possibly TRBD1 (5 bases). The germline gives CDR1 SEHNR, CDR2 FQNEAQ (reference sequence). The CDR3 is made up of 12 amino acids. V lost 5 bases to trimming and J lost 9 bases, with 11 bases between them. CDR3 in amino acids: CASSQGVRPQHF. Written as DNA, the CDR3 is TGTGCCAGCAGCCAGGGAGTACGGCCCCAGCATTTT.

The chain links TRBV5-5 to TRBJ1-5, with D hard to call. The CDR3 spans 15 residues. V shed 1 base and J shed 2 bases, with 10 bases lying between them. Germline lookup yields CDR1 SGHKS and CDR2 YYEKEE (reference sequence). The CDR3, as DNA: TGTGCCAGCAGCTTGTTGGGTTTTGGCAATCAGCCCCAGCATTTT. Its translation is CASSLLGFGNQPQHF. Using reference TRBV5-5 and TRBJ1-5 for the parts outside the CDR3, the full variable domain is DAGVTQSPTHLIKTRGQQVTLRCSPISGHKSVSWYQQVLGQGPQFIFQYYEKEERGRGNFPDRFSARQFPNYSSELNVNALLLGDSALYLCASSLLGFGNQPQHFGDGTRLSIL.

This chain links TRBV9 with TRBJ2-7; 10 nucleotides line up with TRBD1. The junction had 4 bases not matched to a gene; V was cut back by 3 bases and J by 4 bases. CDR3 length: 14 residues. The germline CDR1 and CDR2 sequences are SGDLS and YYNGEE. CDR3 DNA: TGTGCCAGCAGCGCCCGGACAGGGGGATACGAGCAGTACTTC. This sequence encodes CASSARTGGYEQYF.

The gene calls are TRBV27 and TRBJ2-7, with 7 bases matching TRBD1. Trimming cost V 2 bases and J 2 bases; bases outside gene matches: 9. The CDR3 consists of 16 residues. Germline CDR1 reads MNHEY; CDR2 reads SMNVEV (reference sequence). CDR3 DNA: TGTGCCAGCAGTTTAACAGGGGCACCTGGGGCCTACGAGCAGTACTTC. It encodes CASSLTGAPGAYEQYF.

This chain links TRBV15 with TRBJ1-4; D ambiguous. In germline, CDR1 is LNHNV, CDR2 YYDKDF (reference sequence). Trimming left V 5 bases short and J 5 bases short, with 15 bases between. The CDR3 has 15 residues. The CDR3 is CATSPRRRENEKLFF. CDR3 nucleotides: TGTGCCACCAGCCCCCGCAGGAGGGAGAATGAAAAACTGTTTTTT. The full variable domain, rest sourced from reference TRBV15 and TRBJ1-4, is DAMVIQNPRYQVTQFGKPVTLSCSQTLNHNVMYWYQQKSSQAPKLLFHYYDKDFNNEADTPDNFQSRRPNTSFCFLDIRSPGLGDTAMYLCATSPRRRENEKLFFGSGTQLSVL.

This clone was recorded only once. This chain connects TRBV27 to TRBJ2-7, with a tentative D call TRBD2 (6 bases). Germline CDR1 is MNHEY and CDR2 is SMNVEV (reference sequence). Trimming stripped 6 bases from V and 1 base from J, with 13 bases between. The length of the CDR3 is 14 residues. The CDR3 nucleotides read TGTGCCAGCAGGGCGGGGCTCAGATCCTACGAGCAGTACTTC. It translates to CASRAGLRSYEQYF.

This clone is a singleton in its sample. CDR3 bases: TGTGCCAGCGGGGGACAGTTCTACGAGCAGTACTTC. This encodes CASGGQFYEQYF. The rearrangement links TRBV27 to TRBJ2-7, with 7 nucleotides matching TRBD1. CDR1 is MNHEY and CDR2 is SMNVEV in the germline V gene (reference sequence). Trimming removed 8 bases from V and 3 bases from J; junction bases left unmatched: 4. The CDR3 contains 12 residues.

V and J are TRBV5-6 and TRBJ2-7; D is unclear. The ends were cut back, 0 bases at V and 2 bases at J, with 9 bases in the middle. The CDR3 totals 14 residues. CDR1 and CDR2 (germline): SGHDT, YYEEEE. CDR3 loop: CASSLGVGTYEQYF. For the CDR3, the DNA is TGTGCCAGCAGCTTGGGTGTCGGAACCTACGAGCAGTACTTC.

The gene calls are TRBV10-3 and TRBJ2-1, with 7 bases matching TRBD2. CDR3 size: 15 residues. V dropped 1 base and J dropped 7; count of bases not matched to a gene: 7. Germline CDR1 reads ENHRY; CDR2 reads SYGVKD. In nucleotides, the CDR3 is TGTGCCATCAGTGAGTTGGCTAGCGGATTTAATGAGCAGTTCTTC. It is translated as CAISELASGFNEQFF.

Concerning this clone itself: Other nucleotide sequences in the sample specify the same CDR3. The chain recombines TRBV2 with TRBJ2-2; either TRBD1 or TRBD2 may supply D (5 bases each). The germline gives CDR1 SNHLY, CDR2 FYNNEI. The CDR3 consists of 13 residues. Trimming shortened V by 8 bases and J by 1 base, and 8 bases separated the two germline ends. The chain's CDR3 is CASRDGNTGELFF. Written as DNA, the CDR3 is TGTGCCAGCCGGGACGGGAACACCGGGGAGCTGTTTTTT.

J is TRBJ1-5 and V is TRBV9, with D possibly being TRBD1 (5 bases). V was pared by 5 bases and J by 1 base, with 10 bases between. The CDR3 is made up of 14 amino acids. Germline CDR1 is SGDLS and CDR2 is YYNGEE. This CDR3 is CASSSAGSNQPQHF. CDR3 nucleotide sequence: TGTGCCAGCAGTAGCGCAGGGAGCAATCAGCCCCAGCATTTT. Full variable domain (remainder filled in from reference TRBV9 and TRBJ1-5): DSGVTQTPKHLITATGQRVTLRCSPRSGDLSVYWYQQSLDQGLQFLIQYYNGEERAKGNILERFSAQQFPDLHSELNLSSLELGDSALYFCASSSAGSNQPQHFGDGTRLSIL.

This clone has only one observation. V usage is TRBV29-1 and J usage is TRBJ1-4; D gene unclear. The germline V gene has CDR1 SQVTM and CDR2 ANQGSEA. The CDR3 is 12 residues long. Trimming cost V 6 bases and J 8 bases, with 13 bases left between them. In nucleotides, the CDR3 is TGCAGCGTGTATGACACGGGAGAAAAACTGTTTTTT. Protein: CSVYDTGEKLFF.

The chain recombines TRBV7-9 with TRBJ1-1, with 8 positions matching TRBD1. CDR3 size: 15 residues. CDR1 and CDR2 from the germline V gene are SEHNR and FQNEAQ (reference sequence). The junction had 9 bases not matched to a gene; V was cut back by 5 bases and J by 4 bases. The CDR3 DNA is TGTGCCAGCAGCCCCCCTGTGGACAGGGCCACTGAAGCTTTCTTT. This codes for CASSPPVDRATEAFF.

The V gene is TRBV28, the J gene TRBJ2-1; D not resolved. The CDR3 contains 15 residues. Trimming left V 5 bases short and J 0 bases short, with 11 bases between. Germline assignment: CDR1 MDHEN and CDR2 SYDVKM. The CDR3 DNA reads as TGTGCCAGCAGTCCCTCCCCCCGCTCCTACAATGAGCAGTTCTTC. Its translation: CASSPSPRSYNEQFF.

This clone is a singleton in its sample. This chain uses TRBV27 with TRBJ2-1, with TRBD2 identical over 7 bases. V shed 5 bases and J 5 bases; nucleotides not matched to a gene: 6. Germline CDR1 MNHEY, CDR2 SMNVEV (reference sequence). CDR3 length equals 14 residues. The CDR3 sequence is CASSTGGGNNEQFF. CDR3 sequence (DNA): TGTGCCAGCAGTACCGGCGGGGGAAACAATGAGCAGTTCTTC.

A word on this clone: Germline and junction disagree at one end, which may indicate a read error. V and J are TRBV5-4 and TRBJ2-7; weak D call: TRBD1 (6 bases). The CDR3 extends over 17 amino acids. Germline V gene sequence: CDR1 SGHNT, CDR2 YYREEE (reference sequence). In DNA, the CDR3 is TGTGCCAGCGGCTTATCCGCGGACCCCCAGGGGACCTACGAGCAGTACTTC. It yields the protein CASGLSADPQGTYEQYF.

This chain's CDR3 is CASIPTGESPNYGYTF. In DNA form, the CDR3 reads TGTGCCAGCATCCCGACAGGGGAGAGTCCTAACTATGGCTACACCTTC. V gene TRBV5-8 combines with J gene TRBJ1-2; 8 nucleotides match TRBD1. This CDR3 region has 16 residues. V was clipped by 6 bases and J by 0 bases; unmatched bases: 10. From germline, CDR1 is SGHTS and CDR2 YDEGEE.

This clone was recorded once. The chain joins TRBV5-5 to TRBJ1-3, with D maybe TRBD1 (5 bases). CDR3 size: 15 residues. Germline-derived CDR1 and CDR2 are SGHKS and YYEKEE (reference sequence). Trimming stripped 4 bases from V and 0 bases from J, with 11 bases between. CDR3 DNA: TGTGCCAGCAGCCTAGACAGAACCTCTGGAAACACCATATATTTT. Its translation: CASSLDRTSGNTIYF.

This clone is a singleton in its sample. The chain couples TRBV9 to TRBJ2-7; tentatively, D is TRBD2 (5 bases). The CDR3 is 15 amino acids. The germline CDR1 and CDR2 sequences are SGDLS and YYNGEE. V lost 1 base and J lost 4, with 15 bases in between. Written as DNA, the CDR3 is TGTGCCAGCAGCGTAAGCGGTCAGAAAGATTACGAGCAGTACTTC. This translates into CASSVSGQKDYEQYF.

A word on this clone: This sample also contains other DNA sequences that code for the same CDR3. The V and J genes are TRBV27 and TRBJ2-6, with D unresolved. This CDR3 has 14 amino acids. Trimming took 5 bases from V and 0 from J, leaving 5 bases between them. CDR1 and CDR2 (germline): MNHEY, SMNVEV (reference sequence). CDR3 residues: CASSPNSGANVLTF. As DNA, the CDR3 is TGTGCCAGCAGTCCAAACTCTGGGGCCAACGTCCTGACTTTC. Full variable domain (outside the CDR3, taken from reference TRBV27 and TRBJ2-6): EAQVTQNPRYLITVTGKKLTVTCSQNMNHEYMSWYRQDPGLGLRQIYYSMNVEVTDKGDVPEGYKVSRKEKRNFPLILESPSPNQTSLYFCASSPNSGANVLTFGAGSRLTVL.

The chain carries TRBV6-5 and TRBJ2-3; D assignment may be TRBD1 or TRBD2 (5 bases each). This CDR3 contains 13 residues. The germline V and J ends were trimmed by 5 bases and 6 bases, with 12 bases remaining between them. Germline values: CDR1 MNHEY, CDR2 SVGAGI. CDR3 residues: CASSGGRGDTQYF. CDR3 nucleotide sequence: TGTGCCAGCAGTGGGGGACGTGGGGATACGCAGTATTTT.

The chain combines TRBV28 with TRBJ2-7, with 9 bases that match TRBD2. The germline V gene has CDR1 MDHEN and CDR2 SYDVKM. V trimming: 3 bases; J trimming: 3 bases; junction bases outside the gene matches: 3. The CDR3 is made up of 14 amino acids. The CDR3 DNA reads as TGTGCCAGCAGTTTGACTAGCGGTTTCTACGAGCAGTACTTC. Protein sequence: CASSLTSGFYEQYF.

Regarding this clone: The same CDR3 arises from other DNA sequences in this sample as well. The V and J genes are TRBV28 and TRBJ2-1, with D hard to call. From germline, CDR1 is MDHEN and CDR2 SYDVKM. The V end lost 2 bases, the J end lost 4 bases, and 9 bases lay between the germline ends. The CDR3 has 14 amino acids. In DNA, the CDR3 is TGTGCCAGCAGTTTAGGCAGGAATTACAATGAGCAGTTCTTC. Translated, it gives CASSLGRNYNEQFF. The full variable domain, with the rest looked up from reference TRBV28 and TRBJ2-1, is DVKVTQSSRYLVKRTGEKVFLECVQDMDHENMFWYRQDPGLGLRLIYFSYDVKMKEKGDIPEGYSVSREKKERFSLILESASTNQTSMYLCASSLGRNYNEQFFGPGTRLTVL.

This chain links TRBV9 with TRBJ2-1; 7 nucleotides align to TRBD2. The CDR3 sequence is 12 residues long. Germline CDR1 reads SGDLS; CDR2 reads YYNGEE. Losses at the gene ends were 4 bases for V and 12 bases for J; bases not matched to a gene: 7. The CDR3 loop is CASSSSGGLQFF. The DNA for the CDR3 is TGTGCCAGCAGCTCCTCCGGGGGGTTGCAGTTCTTC.

V usage is TRBV28 and J usage is TRBJ1-1; 7 nucleotides match TRBD1. The CDR3 is made up of 16 amino acids. V shed 8 bases, J shed 4 bases, and the junction held 16 bases outside the gene matches. In germline, CDR1 is MDHEN, CDR2 SYDVKM. CDR3 sequence (DNA): TGTGCCAGCCTGGATAGGACAGGTAGTTTCGGCACTGAAGCTTTCTTT. Amino acids: CASLDRTGSFGTEAFF. Together with reference TRBV28 and TRBJ1-1, the CDR3 gives the full variable domain: DVKVTQSSRYLVKRTGEKVFLECVQDMDHENMFWYRQDPGLGLRLIYFSYDVKMKEKGDIPEGYSVSREKKERFSLILESASTNQTSMYLCASLDRTGSFGTEAFFGQGTRLTVV.

The gene calls are TRBV29-1 and TRBJ1-1; D is unresolved. CDR1 is SQVTM and CDR2 is ANQGSEA in the germline V gene. V dropped 1 base and J dropped 2 bases, with 14 bases sitting between them. This CDR3 contains 15 residues. The CDR3 region has the DNA TGCAGCGTTGAAGGAACGGTCCTTGGTAACACTGAAGCTTTCTTT. Residues: CSVEGTVLGNTEAFF.

The chain is built from TRBV29-1 and TRBJ2-5; perhaps D is TRBD1 or TRBD2 (6 bases each). Germline V gene lookup returns CDR1 SQVTM and CDR2 ANQGSEA. The CDR3 consists of 12 residues. V lost 6 bases, J lost 5 bases, and 13 bases lay in between. In nucleotides, the CDR3 is TGCAGCGTCTGGGGGGCTTGGGAGACCCAGTACTTC. It yields the protein CSVWGAWETQYF.